These T cell receptor beta chains were read from a single sample in a study of blood T cells in healthy people across ages. TCRdb re-called the 5' RACE reads with MiXCR, one entry per CDR3 protein. The repertoire holds 750,000 to 1,000,000 distinct CDR3 sequences, with 25% to 30% as singletons. The data also belong to a second study, concerning T cells of mothers and their children.

The sample was blood. The receptors stem from a woman in her 40s in good health. Each CDR3 is given with its conserved first and last residue. The D gene is left open where the match is weak. Clone sizes are given selectively: once, few, many, or a class where the clone is expanded.

>.|TRBV10-3|.|TRBJ2-7
CAISDSHEQYF
>.|TRBV5-1|many|TRBJ2-7
CASSKEGGPSYEQYF
>TRBD1|TRBV7-8|.|TRBJ1-5
CASSLDESLGTGVNQPQHF
>TRBD2|TRBV28|.|TRBJ2-3
CASSLRGGRHTQYF
>.|TRBV28|.|TRBJ1-5
CASSFDLQTGAPQHF
>TRBD1|TRBV7-2|.|TRBJ2-5
CASSFGVVPPTGAETQYF
>TRBD1|TRBV28|.|TRBJ2-3
CAQSGTGEDTQYF
>TRBD2|TRBV7-3|.|TRBJ2-1
CASSLGPLLAGRNEQFF
>TRBD1|TRBV3-1|.|TRBJ2-2
CASSQGQAITGELFF
>TRBD2|TRBV20-1|.|TRBJ2-1
CSAIRLAGYNEQFF
>TRBD1|TRBV7-9|.|TRBJ1-2
CASSWGTGSGYGYTF
>.|TRBV4-3|.|TRBJ2-2
CASSPSSVFNTGELFF
>TRBD1|TRBV4-3|few|TRBJ2-1
CASSQGATGVSKQFF
>.|TRBV29-1|few|TRBJ2-1
CSVDRGALNEQFF
>.|TRBV15|.|TRBJ2-1
CATSPRGSHVPETQFF
>.|TRBV5-1|few|TRBJ2-3
CASSPQPGLTTDTQYF